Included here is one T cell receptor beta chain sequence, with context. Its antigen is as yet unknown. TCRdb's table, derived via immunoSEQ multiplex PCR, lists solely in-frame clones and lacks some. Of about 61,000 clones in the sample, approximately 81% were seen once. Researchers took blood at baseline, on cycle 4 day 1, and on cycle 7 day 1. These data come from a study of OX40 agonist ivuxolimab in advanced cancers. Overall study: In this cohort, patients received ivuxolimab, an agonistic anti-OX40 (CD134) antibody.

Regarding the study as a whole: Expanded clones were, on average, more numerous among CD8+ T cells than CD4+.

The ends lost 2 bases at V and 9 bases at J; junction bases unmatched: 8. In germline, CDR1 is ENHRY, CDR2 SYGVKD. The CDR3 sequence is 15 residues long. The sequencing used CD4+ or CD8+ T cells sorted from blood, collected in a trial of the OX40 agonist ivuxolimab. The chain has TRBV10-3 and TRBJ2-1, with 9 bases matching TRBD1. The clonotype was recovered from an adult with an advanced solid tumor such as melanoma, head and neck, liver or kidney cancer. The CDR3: CAISEEQGAYGEQFF. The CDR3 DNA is TGTGCCATCAGTGAGGAACAGGGGGCGTATGGTGAGCAGTTCTTC.